These 17 T cell receptor delta chains originate from one sample sequenced in a study of Vδ1+ human thymocytes. Notes on the study in general: Thymic TRG and TRD repertoires appeared highly polyclonal, with Gaussian CDR3 length distributions.

These TCRs are of unknown antigen specificity. Extracted RNA was reverse transcribed into cDNA. Pooled V-gene forward primers with one constant-region reverse primer generated the CDR3 amplicons by multiplex PCR. TCRdb reran clone calling via CATT on the multiplex PCR reads. Of about 25,000 delta-chain clones in the sample, around 7.7% were seen once. Material: Vdelta1+ gamma-delta thymocytes from the thymus. This sample's subset: FACS-sorted CD3+ TCRalphabeta- TCRVdelta1+ TCRVdelta2- thymocytes. The source of these receptors is a girl under three years old who had congenital heart surgery.

The rearrangement links TRDV2 to TRDJ1; 13 nucleotides agree with TRDD3. CDR1 GEAIGNYY and CDR2 EKD come from the germline V gene. The CDR3 length is 16 residues. J gave up 8 bases and V 1 base, and 9 bases lay outside the gene matches. Written as DNA, the CDR3 is TGTGCCTGTGACACTTTGAACTGGGGGATACGCGCAAAACTCATCTTT. Encoded protein: CACDTLNWGIRAKLIF.

The chain is built from TRDV1 and TRDJ1, with 11 bases fitting TRDD3. The V and J ends lost 4 bases and 0 bases, in that order; junction bases with no gene match: 22. This CDR3 is 22 amino acids long. Germline-derived CDR1 and CDR2 are TSWWSYY and QGS. The CDR3 sequence: CALGAYLRPYWGIDPNTDKLIF. In DNA form, the CDR3 reads TGTGCTCTTGGGGCCTACCTACGCCCCTACTGGGGGATAGACCCGAACACCGATAAACTCATCTTT.

This clone was seen only a few times. The gene calls are TRDV1 and TRDJ1, with 12 bases aligning to TRDD3. V shed 1 base and J 11 bases; nucleotides not matched to a gene: 38. CDR3 length: 25 residues. Germline CDR1 reads TSWWSYY; CDR2 reads QGS. Here the CDR3 DNA reads TGTGCTCTTGGGGAACCTGAATCCTCCTTCCTACTAAACTGGGGGATACCCCATCAGGTAGTCGGTCTCATCTTT. It codes for CALGEPESSFLLNWGIPHQVVGLIF.

This clone was seen a few times. This chain links TRDV1 with TRDJ1; 10 bases line up with TRDD3. The CDR3 is 22 amino acids. V trimming: 0 bases; J trimming: 1 base; junction bases outside the gene matches: 20. The germline V gene encodes CDR1 TSWWSYY and CDR2 QGS. As DNA, the CDR3 is TGTGCTCTTGGGGAACTGGCCCCTCGACGCCGGGTGGGGGATACTCGCACCGATAAACTCATCTTT. This translates into CALGELAPRRRVGDTRTDKLIF.

This clone appeared a few times. V usage is TRDV1 and J usage is TRDJ1, with D hard to call. The germline gives CDR1 TSWWSYY, CDR2 QGS. This CDR3 has 17 amino acids. V was pared by 1 base and J by 4 bases, with 19 bases between. The CDR3 loop reads CALGERPPVPGCDKLIF. The CDR3 bases are TGTGCTCTTGGGGAACGGCCGCCTGTGCCGGGGTGCGATAAACTCATCTTT.

J is TRDJ1 and V is TRDV1; perhaps TRDD2 as D (5 bases). The CDR3 consists of 15 residues. V lost 4 bases and J lost 0, with 12 bases in between. Germline assignment: CDR1 TSWWSYY and CDR2 QGS. CDR3 bases: TGTGCTCTTGGGGTGGCTCTTCCATACACCGATAAACTCATCTTT. This sequence encodes CALGVALPYTDKLIF.

This clone was counted between two and nine times. The chain couples TRDV2 to TRDJ1, with D possibly TRDD3 on 5 matching bases. The CDR3 length is 22 residues. Per the germline V gene, CDR1 is GEAIGNYY and CDR2 is EKD. V lost 0 bases and J 0 bases, leaving 31 bases between the germline ends. The CDR3 spells CACDTGPPIPHNLGSYTDKLIF. DNA for the CDR3: TGTGCCTGTGACACCGGACCCCCCATACCCCACAATTTGGGGTCTTACACCGATAAACTCATCTTT.

This clone was seen a few times. The V gene is TRDV1, the J gene TRDJ1; D might be TRDD3 (6 bases). V was shortened by 4 bases and J by 1 base, with 31 bases between the two germline ends. The CDR3 covers 21 residues. Per the germline V gene, CDR1 is TSWWSYY and CDR2 is QGS. The CDR3 DNA reads TGTGCTCTTGGGGGCAGAAGGAGGCCTCCATTATTTTTACTGGGCACCGATAAACTCATCTTT. Translating gives CALGGRRRPPLFLLGTDKLIF.

A J gene of TRDJ1 was called, though the V gene was not; whether TRDD3, the table's D call, matches the DNA was not checked. CDR3 length: 22 amino acids. The CDR3 here is CALGAQLPTLGIEGSYTDKLIF. The CDR3, as DNA: TGTGCTCTTGGGGCCCAACTTCCTACACTGGGGATAGAGGGTTCGTACACCGATAAACTCATCTTT.

This clone turned up a few times. This chain links TRDV1 with TRDJ1; 8 positions match TRDD3. J lost 2 bases, V lost 1 base, and 18 bases had no gene match. Germline CDR1 reads TSWWSYY; CDR2 reads QGS. The CDR3 consists of 20 residues. CDR3 sequence reads: CALGERTGSPRDTRTDKLIF. The CDR3 DNA sequence: TGTGCTCTTGGGGAACGTACCGGGTCGCCTAGGGATACGCGAACCGATAAACTCATCTTT.

The chain joins TRDV1 to TRDJ1, with 8 bases matching TRDD3. This CDR3 contains 21 residues. Per germline, CDR1 TSWWSYY and CDR2 QGS. Germline trimming cut 4 bases from V and 2 bases from J; bases unmatched to any gene: 24. The CDR3, as DNA: TGTGCTCTTGGGGCGCCCAATAGTTCCCGCGTTTACTGGGGGGTAACCGATAAACTCATCTTT. Amino acid sequence: CALGAPNSSRVYWGVTDKLIF.

The J gene is TRDJ1, the V gene TRDV1; 10 nucleotides agree with TRDD3. With 5 bases clipped from V and 0 bases from J, the junction kept 30 bases outside the gene matches. Germline V gives CDR1 TSWWSYY, CDR2 QGS. This CDR3 has 24 residues. CDR3 sequence reads: CALGSPVLLDILGDPPNYTDKLIF. In DNA form, the CDR3 reads TGTGCTCTTGGGTCACCAGTCCTCCTGGATATACTGGGGGATCCTCCTAATTACACCGATAAACTCATCTTT.

No V gene call was produced; the J gene was TRDJ1; TRDD3, the D gene given by the table, was not confirmed from the DNA. This CDR3 is built from 19 residues. The CDR3, as DNA: TGTGCTCTTGGGGGTTCTCGAGGGGGATACGCGCCTTCACCCTCAAAACTCATCTTT. This sequence encodes CALGGSRGGYAPSPSKLIF.

This clone has only a few counts. The chain joins TRDV1 to TRDJ1, with 7 bases aligning to TRDD3. Germline CDR1 TSWWSYY, CDR2 QGS. Trimming took 1 base from V and 2 from J; bases not matched to a gene: 16. There are 19 residues in the CDR3. This CDR3 is CALGERHRPRGDGTDKLIF. CDR3 sequence (DNA): TGTGCTCTTGGGGAACGTCACCGACCCCGGGGGGATGGGACCGATAAACTCATCTTT.

This clone was seen more than once but under ten times. This chain connects TRDV1 to TRDJ1; D remains ambiguous. V was pared by 1 base and J by 3 bases, with 24 bases between. The CDR3 covers 19 residues. Germline CDR1 and CDR2: TSWWSYY and QGS. The CDR3 DNA follows: TGTGCTCTTGGGGAACCCCAACACCACACTGCACCCCACGCCGATAAACTCATCTTT. As protein: CALGEPQHHTAPHADKLIF.

This clone appeared a few times. The chain carries TRDV1 and TRDJ1, with D maybe TRDD3 (6 bases). The ends were cut back, 0 bases at V and 4 bases at J, with 18 bases in the middle. The V gene's germline CDR1 is TSWWSYY and CDR2 QGS. CDR3 size: 17 residues. The CDR3 region is CALGELDPNNWVDKLIF. CDR3 DNA: TGTGCTCTTGGGGAACTCGATCCAAACAACTGGGTCGATAAACTCATCTTT.

The gene calls are TRDV1 and TRDJ1, with 12 bases that match TRDD3. The CDR3 sequence is 23 residues long. J was trimmed by 4 bases and V by 0 bases; bases with no gene match: 24. Germline V gene data show CDR1 as TSWWSYY and CDR2 as QGS. The CDR3 DNA reads as TGTGCTCTTGGGGAACTAGTAACAAATTATGACAACTGGGGGATACTCGGGATCGATAAACTCATCTTT. Its protein product is CALGELVTNYDNWGILGIDKLIF.